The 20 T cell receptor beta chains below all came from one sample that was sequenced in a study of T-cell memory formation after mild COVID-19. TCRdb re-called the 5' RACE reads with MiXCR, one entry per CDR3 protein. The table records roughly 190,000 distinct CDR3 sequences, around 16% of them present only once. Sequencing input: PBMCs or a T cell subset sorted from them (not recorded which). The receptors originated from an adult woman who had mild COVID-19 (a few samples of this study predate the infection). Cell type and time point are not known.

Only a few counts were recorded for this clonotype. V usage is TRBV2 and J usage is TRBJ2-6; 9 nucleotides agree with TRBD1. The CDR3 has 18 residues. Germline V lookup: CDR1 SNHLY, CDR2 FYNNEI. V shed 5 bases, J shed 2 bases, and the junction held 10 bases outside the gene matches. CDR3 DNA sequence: TGTGCCAGCAGTCCCCGTGGGACAGGGTTCCCTGGGGCCAACGTCCTGACTTTC. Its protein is CASSPRGTGFPGANVLTF.

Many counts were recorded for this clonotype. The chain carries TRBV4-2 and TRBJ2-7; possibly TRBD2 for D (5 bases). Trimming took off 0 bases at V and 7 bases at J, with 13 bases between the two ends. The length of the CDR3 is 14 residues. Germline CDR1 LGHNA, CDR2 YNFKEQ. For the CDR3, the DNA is TGTGCCAGCAGCCAAGATGAGGGTTCGGGGGAGCAGTACTTC. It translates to CASSQDEGSGEQYF.

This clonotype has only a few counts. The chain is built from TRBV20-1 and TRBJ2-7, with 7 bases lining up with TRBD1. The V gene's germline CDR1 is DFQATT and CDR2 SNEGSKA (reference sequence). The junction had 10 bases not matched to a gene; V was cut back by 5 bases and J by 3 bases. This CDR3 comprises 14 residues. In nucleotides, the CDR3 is TGCAGTGCTCGCCGACGGACAGGACTCTACGAGCAGTACTTC. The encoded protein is CSARRRTGLYEQYF.

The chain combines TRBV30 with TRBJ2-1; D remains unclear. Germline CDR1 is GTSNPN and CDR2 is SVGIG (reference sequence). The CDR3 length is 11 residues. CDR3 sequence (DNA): TGTGCACGTGAGATTACAATGAGGCAGTTCTTC. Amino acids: CAREITMRQFF.

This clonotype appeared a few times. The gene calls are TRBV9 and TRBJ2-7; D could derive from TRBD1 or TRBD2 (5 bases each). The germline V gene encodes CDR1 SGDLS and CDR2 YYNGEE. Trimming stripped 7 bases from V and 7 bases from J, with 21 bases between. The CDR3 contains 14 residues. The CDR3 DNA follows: TGTGCCAGCGCACCGGGACGACTGGTGGGGGAGCAGTACTTC. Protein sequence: CASAPGRLVGEQYF. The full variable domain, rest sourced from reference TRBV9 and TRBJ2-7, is DSGVTQTPKHLITATGQRVTLRCSPRSGDLSVYWYQQSLDQGLQFLIQYYNGEERAKGNILERFSAQQFPDLHSELNLSSLELGDSALYFCASAPGRLVGEQYFGPGTRLTVT.

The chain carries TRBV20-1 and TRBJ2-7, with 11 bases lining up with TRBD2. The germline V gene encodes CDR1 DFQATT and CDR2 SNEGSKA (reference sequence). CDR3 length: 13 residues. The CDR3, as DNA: TGCAGCCCTACTAGCGGGAGCTCCTACGAGCAGTACTTC. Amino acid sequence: CSPTSGSSYEQYF.

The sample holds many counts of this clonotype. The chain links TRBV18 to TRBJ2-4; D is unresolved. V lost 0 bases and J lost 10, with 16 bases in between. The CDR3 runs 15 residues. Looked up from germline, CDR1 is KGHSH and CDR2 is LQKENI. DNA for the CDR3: TGTGCCAGCTCACCACCGAATGGGGTAAACTTAATTCAGTACTTC. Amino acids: CASSPPNGVNLIQYF.

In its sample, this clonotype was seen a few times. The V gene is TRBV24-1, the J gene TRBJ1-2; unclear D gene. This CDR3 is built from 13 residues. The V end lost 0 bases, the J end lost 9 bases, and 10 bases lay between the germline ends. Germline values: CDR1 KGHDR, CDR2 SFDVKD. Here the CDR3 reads CATSDLYRESYTF. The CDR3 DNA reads TGTGCCACCAGTGATTTGTATCGGGAGAGCTACACCTTC.

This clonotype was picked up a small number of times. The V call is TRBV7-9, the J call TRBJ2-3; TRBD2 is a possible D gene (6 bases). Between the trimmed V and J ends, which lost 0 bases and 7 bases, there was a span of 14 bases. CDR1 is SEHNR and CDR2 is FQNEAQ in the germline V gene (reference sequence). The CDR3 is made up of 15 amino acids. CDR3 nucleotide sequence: TGTGCCAGCAGCTTAGCAGCGGCCCGGGGGAATACGCAGTATTTT. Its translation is CASSLAAARGNTQYF.

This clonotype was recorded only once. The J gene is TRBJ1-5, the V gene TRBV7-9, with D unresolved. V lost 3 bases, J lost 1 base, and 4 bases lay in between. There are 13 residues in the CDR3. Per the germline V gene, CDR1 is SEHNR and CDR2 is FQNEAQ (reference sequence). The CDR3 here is CASSFESNQPQHF. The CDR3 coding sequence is TGTGCCAGCAGCTTTGAAAGCAATCAGCCCCAGCATTTT.

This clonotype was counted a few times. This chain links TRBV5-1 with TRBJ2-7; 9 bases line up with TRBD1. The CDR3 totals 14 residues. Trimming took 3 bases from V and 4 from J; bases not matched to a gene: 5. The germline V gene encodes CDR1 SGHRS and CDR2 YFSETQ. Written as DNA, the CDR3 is TGCGCCAGCAGCTCTTACGGACAGGGGTACGAGCAGTACTTC. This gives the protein CASSSYGQGYEQYF.

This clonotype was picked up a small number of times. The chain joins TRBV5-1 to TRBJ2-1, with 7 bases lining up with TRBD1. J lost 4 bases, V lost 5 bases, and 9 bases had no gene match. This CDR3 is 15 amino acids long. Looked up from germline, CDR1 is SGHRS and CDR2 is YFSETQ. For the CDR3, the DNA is TGCGCCAGCAGTCTGGGGACAGTGGGGTACAATGAGCAGTTCTTC. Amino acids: CASSLGTVGYNEQFF.

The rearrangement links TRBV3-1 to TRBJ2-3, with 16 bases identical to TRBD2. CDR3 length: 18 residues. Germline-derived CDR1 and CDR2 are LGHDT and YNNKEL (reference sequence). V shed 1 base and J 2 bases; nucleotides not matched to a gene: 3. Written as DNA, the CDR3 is TGTGCCAGCAGCCAAGGGGGACTAGCGGGAGGGCCCACAGATACGCAGTATTTT. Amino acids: CASSQGGLAGGPTDTQYF.

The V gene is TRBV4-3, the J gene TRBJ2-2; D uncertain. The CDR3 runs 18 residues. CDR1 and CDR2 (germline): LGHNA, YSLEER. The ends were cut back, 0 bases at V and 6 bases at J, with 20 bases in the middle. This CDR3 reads CASSQDLPHVDLAGELFF. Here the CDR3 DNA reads TGCGCCAGCAGCCAAGATCTTCCACACGTAGATTTGGCCGGGGAGCTGTTTTTT.

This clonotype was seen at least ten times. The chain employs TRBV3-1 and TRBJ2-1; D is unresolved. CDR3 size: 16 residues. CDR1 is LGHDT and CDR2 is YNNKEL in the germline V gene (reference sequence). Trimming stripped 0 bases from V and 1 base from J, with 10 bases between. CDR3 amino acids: CASSQDLSASYNEQFF. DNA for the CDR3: TGTGCCAGCAGCCAAGATCTGAGCGCGTCCTACAATGAGCAGTTCTTC.

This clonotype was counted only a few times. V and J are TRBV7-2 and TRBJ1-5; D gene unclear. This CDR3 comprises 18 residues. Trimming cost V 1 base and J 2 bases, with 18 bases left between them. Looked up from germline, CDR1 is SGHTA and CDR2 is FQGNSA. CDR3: CASSLVGLERMRNQPQHF. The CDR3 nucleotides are TGTGCCAGCAGCTTAGTAGGCCTTGAAAGGATGCGCAATCAGCCCCAGCATTTT. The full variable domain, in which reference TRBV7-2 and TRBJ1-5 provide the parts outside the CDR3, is GAGVSQSPSNKVTEKGKDVELRCDPISGHTALYWYRQSLGQGLEFLIYFQGNSAPDKSGLPSDRFSAERTGGSVSTLTIQRTQQEDSAVYLCASSLVGLERMRNQPQHFGDGTRLSIL.

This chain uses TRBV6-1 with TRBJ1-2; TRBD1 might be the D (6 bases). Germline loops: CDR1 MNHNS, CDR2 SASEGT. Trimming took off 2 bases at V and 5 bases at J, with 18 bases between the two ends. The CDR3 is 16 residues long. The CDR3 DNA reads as TGTGCCAGCAGTGAAAACCCAAACAGGGTTGGGTATGGCTACACCTTC. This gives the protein CASSENPNRVGYGYTF.

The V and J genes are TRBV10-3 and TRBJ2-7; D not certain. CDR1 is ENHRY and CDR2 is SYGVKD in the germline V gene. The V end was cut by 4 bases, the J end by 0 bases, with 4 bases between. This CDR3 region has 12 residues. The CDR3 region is CAISGHSYEQYF. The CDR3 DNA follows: TGTGCCATCAGTGGACACTCCTACGAGCAGTACTTC.

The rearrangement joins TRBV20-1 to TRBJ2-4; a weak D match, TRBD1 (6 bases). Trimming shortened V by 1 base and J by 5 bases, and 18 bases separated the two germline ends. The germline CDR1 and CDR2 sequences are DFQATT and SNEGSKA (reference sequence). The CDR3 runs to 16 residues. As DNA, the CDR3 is TGCAGTGCTAGAGCTCCCGCGGCAGGGGTTGAAAACATTCAGTACTTC. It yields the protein CSARAPAAGVENIQYF.

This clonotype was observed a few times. The CDR3 nucleotides are TGTGCCAGCGATAAGGCGGGAGATCACCAAGAGACCCAGTACTTC. Translation gives CASDKAGDHQETQYF. This sequence joins TRBV2 and TRBJ2-5; 7 positions match TRBD2. With V trimmed by 8 bases and J by 0 bases, 9 bases remained unmatched. Per the germline V gene, CDR1 is SNHLY and CDR2 is FYNNEI. This CDR3 has 15 amino acids.